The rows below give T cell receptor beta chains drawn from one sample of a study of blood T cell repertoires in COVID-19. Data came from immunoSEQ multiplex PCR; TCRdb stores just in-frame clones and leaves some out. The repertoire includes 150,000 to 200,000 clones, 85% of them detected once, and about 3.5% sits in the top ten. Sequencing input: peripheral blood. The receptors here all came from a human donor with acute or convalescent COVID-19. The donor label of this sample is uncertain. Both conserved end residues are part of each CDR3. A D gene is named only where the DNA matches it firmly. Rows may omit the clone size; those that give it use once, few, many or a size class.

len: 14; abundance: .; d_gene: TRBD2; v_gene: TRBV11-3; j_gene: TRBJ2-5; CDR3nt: TGTGCCAGCAGCTGGGGGAGGGCCGAAGAGACCCAGTACTTC; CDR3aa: CASSWGRAEETQYF
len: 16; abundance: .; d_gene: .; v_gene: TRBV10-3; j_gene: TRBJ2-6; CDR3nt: TGTGCCATCAGTGAGTCGTCACTTTCTGGGGCCAACGTCCTGACTTTC; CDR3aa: CAISESSLSGANVLTF
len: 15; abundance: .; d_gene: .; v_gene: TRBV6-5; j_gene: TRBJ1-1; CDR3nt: TGTGCCAGCAGTTACTCCGCCAGGGTGGACACTGAAGCTTTCTTT; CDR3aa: CASSYSARVDTEAFF
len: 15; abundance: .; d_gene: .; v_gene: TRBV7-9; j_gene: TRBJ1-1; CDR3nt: TGTGCCAGCAGCTATCGGACAGAACGGGGCACTGAAGCTTTCTTT; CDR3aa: CASSYRTERGTEAFF
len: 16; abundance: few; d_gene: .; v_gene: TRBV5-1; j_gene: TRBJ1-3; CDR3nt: TGCGCCAGCAGTAGGGAGGGGAAAGCGGCTGGAAACACCATATATTTT; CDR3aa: CASSREGKAAGNTIYF
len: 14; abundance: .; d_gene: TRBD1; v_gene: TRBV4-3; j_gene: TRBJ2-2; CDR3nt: TGCGCCAGCAGTTTCGAGGACAGGGTCGGGGAGCTGTTTTTT; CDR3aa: CASSFEDRVGELFF
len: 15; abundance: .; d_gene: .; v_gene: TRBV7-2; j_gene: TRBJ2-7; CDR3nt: TGTGCCAGCAGCTTCGGGAACTCACGGAACTACGAGCAGTACTTC; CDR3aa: CASSFGNSRNYEQYF
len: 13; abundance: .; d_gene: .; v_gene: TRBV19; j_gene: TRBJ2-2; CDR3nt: TGTGCCACCGCAGACAGGAACACCGGGGAGCTGTTTTTT; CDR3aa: CATADRNTGELFF
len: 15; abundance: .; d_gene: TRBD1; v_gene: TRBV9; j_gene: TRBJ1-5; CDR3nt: TGTGCCAGCAGCGTAACAGGGGGCAGCAATCAGCCCCAGCATTTT; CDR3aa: CASSVTGGSNQPQHF
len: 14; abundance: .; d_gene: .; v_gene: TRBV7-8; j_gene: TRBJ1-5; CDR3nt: TGTGCCAGCAGCTTAGTGTATAGCAATCAGCCCCAGCATTTT; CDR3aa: CASSLVYSNQPQHF
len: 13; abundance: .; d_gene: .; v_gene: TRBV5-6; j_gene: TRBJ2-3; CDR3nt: TGTGCCAGCAGTACCGCACGGACAGATACGCAGTATTTT; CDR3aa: CASSTARTDTQYF
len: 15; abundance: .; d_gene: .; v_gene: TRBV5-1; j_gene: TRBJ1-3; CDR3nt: TGCGCCAGCAGGCTGGACAGTAGCTCTGGAAACACCATATATTTT; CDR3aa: CASRLDSSSGNTIYF
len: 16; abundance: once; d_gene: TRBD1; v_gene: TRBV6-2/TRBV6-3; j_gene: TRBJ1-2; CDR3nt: TGTGCCAGCAGTCTACTCGCCGACAGGGATCCCTATGGCTACACCTTC; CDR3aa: CASSLLADRDPYGYTF
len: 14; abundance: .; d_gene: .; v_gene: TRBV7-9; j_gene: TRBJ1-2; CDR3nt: TGTGCCAGCGTACGACAGACAGGTCTCTATGGCTACACCTTC; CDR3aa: CASVRQTGLYGYTF
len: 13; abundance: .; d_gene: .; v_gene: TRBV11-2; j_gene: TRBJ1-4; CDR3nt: TGTGCCAGCAGCTTAGACCGTCAGGGAACCCTGTTTTTT; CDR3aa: CASSLDRQGTLFF
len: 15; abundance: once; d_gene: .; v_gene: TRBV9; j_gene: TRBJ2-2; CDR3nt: TGTGCCAGCAGCACACAGGGAAGGATTCCCGGGGAGCTGTTTTTT; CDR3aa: CASSTQGRIPGELFF
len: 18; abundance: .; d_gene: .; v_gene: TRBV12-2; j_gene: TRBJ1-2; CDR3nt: TGTGCAAGTCGCTCACCTGCTAGGACAGGGTCCTATAACTATGGCTACACCTTC; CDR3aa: CASRSPARTGSYNYGYTF
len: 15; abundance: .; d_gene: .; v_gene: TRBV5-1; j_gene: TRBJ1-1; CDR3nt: TGCGCCAGCAGCTTGAGAAATCCACGGGGGACTGAAGCTTTCTTT; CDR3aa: CASSLRNPRGTEAFF
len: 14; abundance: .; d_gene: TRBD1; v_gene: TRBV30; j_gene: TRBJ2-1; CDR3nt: TGTGCCTGGAGTGTATCTACGACAGGGGGTGAGCAGTTCTTC; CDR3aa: CAWSVSTTGGEQFF
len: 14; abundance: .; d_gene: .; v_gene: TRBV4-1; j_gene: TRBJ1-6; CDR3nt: TGCGCCAGCAGCCCCCGACAGGATAATTCACCCCTCCACTTT; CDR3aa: CASSPRQDNSPLHF
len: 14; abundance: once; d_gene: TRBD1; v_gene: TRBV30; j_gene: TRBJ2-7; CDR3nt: TGTGCCTGGAGTGTAGGGACAGGGTCCGACGAGCAGTACTTC; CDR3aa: CAWSVGTGSDEQYF
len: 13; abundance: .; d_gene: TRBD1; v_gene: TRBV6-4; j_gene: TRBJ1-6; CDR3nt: TGTGCCAGCAGATTAAGACAGGGCGGACCCCTCCACTTT; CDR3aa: CASRLRQGGPLHF